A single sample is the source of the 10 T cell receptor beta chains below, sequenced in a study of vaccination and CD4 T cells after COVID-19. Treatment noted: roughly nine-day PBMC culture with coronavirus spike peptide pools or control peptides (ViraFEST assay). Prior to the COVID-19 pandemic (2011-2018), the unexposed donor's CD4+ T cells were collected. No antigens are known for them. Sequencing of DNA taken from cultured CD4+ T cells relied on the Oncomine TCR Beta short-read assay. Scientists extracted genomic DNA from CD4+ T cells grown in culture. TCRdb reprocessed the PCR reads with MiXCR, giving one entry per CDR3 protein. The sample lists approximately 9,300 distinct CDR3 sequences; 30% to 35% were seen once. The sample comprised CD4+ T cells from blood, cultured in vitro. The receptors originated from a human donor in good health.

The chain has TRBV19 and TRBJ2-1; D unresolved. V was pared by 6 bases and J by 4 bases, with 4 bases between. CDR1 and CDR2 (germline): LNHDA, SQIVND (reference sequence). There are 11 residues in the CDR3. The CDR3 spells CASRVYNEQFF. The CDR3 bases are TGTGCCAGTAGAGTTTACAATGAGCAGTTCTTC.

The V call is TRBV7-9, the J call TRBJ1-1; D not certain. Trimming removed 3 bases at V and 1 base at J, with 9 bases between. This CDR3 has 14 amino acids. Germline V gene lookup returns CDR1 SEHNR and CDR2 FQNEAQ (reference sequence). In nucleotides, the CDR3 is TGTGCCAGCAGCTTGACGACTGGGAACACTGAAGCTTTCTTT. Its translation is CASSLTTGNTEAFF. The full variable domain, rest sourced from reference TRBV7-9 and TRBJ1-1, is DTGVSQNPRHKITKRGQNVTFRCDPISEHNRLYWYRQTLGQGPEFLTYFQNEAQLEKSRLLSDRFSAERPKGSFSTLEIQRTEQGDSAMYLCASSLTTGNTEAFFGQGTRLTVV.

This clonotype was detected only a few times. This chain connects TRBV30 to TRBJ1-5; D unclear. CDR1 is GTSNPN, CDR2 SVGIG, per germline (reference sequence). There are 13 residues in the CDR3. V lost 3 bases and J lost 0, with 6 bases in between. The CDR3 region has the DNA TGTGCCTGGAGGGCAGATAGCAATCAGCCCCAGCATTTT. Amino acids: CAWRADSNQPQHF. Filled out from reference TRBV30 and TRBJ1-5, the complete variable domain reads SQTIHQWPATLVQPVGSPLSLECTVEGTSNPNLYWYRQAAGRGLQLLFYSVGIGQISSEVPQNLSASRPQDRQFILSSKKLLLSDSGFYLCAWRADSNQPQHFGDGTRLSIL.

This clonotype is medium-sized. CDR3: CASSPEGYGYTF. The CDR3 DNA reads as TGTGCCAGCAGCCCGGAGGGGTATGGCTACACCTTC. The chain recombines TRBV27 with TRBJ1-2; tentative D call: TRBD1 (5 bases). With 6 bases removed from V and 5 bases from J, the gap between germline ends came to 10 bases. The CDR3 covers 12 residues. Germline lookup yields CDR1 MNHEY and CDR2 SMNVEV (reference sequence).

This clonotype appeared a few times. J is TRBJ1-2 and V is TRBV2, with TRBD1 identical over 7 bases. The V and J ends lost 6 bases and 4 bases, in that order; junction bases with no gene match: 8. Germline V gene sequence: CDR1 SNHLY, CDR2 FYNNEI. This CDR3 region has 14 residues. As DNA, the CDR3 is TGTGCCAGCAGCCCGGACAGGACAACCTATGGCTACACCTTC. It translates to CASSPDRTTYGYTF.

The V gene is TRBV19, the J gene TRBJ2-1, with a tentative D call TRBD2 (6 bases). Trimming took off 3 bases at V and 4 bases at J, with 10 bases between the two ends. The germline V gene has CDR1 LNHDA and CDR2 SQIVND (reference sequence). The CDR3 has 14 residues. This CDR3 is CASSISGTYNEQFF. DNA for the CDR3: TGTGCCAGTAGTATCTCAGGGACTTACAATGAGCAGTTCTTC.

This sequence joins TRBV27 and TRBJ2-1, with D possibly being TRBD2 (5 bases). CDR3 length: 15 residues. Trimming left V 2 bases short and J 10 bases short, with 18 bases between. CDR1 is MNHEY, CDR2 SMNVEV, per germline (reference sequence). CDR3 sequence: CASSLLGRIRGEQFF. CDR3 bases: TGTGCCAGCAGTTTACTGGGCCGGATCCGCGGGGAGCAGTTCTTC.

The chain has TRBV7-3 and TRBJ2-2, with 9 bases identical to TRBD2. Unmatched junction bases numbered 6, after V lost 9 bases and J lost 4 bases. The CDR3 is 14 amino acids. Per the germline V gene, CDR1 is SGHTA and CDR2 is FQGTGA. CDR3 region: CASAGGPSTGELFF. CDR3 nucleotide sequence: TGTGCCAGTGCGGGAGGGCCGAGCACCGGGGAGCTGTTTTTT.

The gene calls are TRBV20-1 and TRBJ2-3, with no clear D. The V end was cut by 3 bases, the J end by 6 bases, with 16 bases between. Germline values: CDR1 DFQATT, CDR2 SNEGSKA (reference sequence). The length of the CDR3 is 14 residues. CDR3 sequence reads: CSARNHLTWDTQYF. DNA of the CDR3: TGCAGTGCTAGGAACCACCTGACATGGGATACGCAGTATTTT.

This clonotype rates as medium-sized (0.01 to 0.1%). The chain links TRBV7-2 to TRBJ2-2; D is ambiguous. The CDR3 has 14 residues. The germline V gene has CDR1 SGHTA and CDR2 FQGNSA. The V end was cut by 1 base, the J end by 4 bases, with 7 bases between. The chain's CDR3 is CASSLGRPTGELFF. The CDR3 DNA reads TGTGCCAGCAGCTTAGGGCGGCCCACCGGGGAGCTGTTTTTT. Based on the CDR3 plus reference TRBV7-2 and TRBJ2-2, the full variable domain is GAGVSQSPSNKVTEKGKDVELRCDPISGHTALYWYRQSLGQGLEFLIYFQGNSAPDKSGLPSDRFSAERTGGSVSTLTIQRTQQEDSAVYLCASSLGRPTGELFFGEGSRLTVL.